These 27 T cell receptor beta chains were sequenced from one sample in a study of somatic mutations in cytotoxic T cells in rheumatoid arthritis. Some clones are missing from TCRdb's copy, which holds only in-frame ones; the method was immunoSEQ multiplex PCR. The table shows roughly 20,000 clones, with nearly 80% occurring only once. Sequencing was done on a sample of CD8+ T cells sorted from blood. The receptors originated from an adult with rheumatoid arthritis.

Here the CDR3 reads CASTGQGRTDTQYF. The CDR3 coding sequence is TGTGCCAGCACCGGACAGGGGCGCACAGATACGCAGTATTTT. This rearrangement joins TRBV6-1 to TRBJ2-3; 9 bases are a match to TRBD1. V dropped 7 bases and J dropped 1; count of bases not matched to a gene: 3. The CDR3 length is 14 residues. The germline V gene encodes CDR1 MNHNS and CDR2 SASEGT.

The V gene is TRBV7-9, the J gene TRBJ1-2; tentative D call: TRBD1 (6 bases). Trimming removed 0 bases at V and 4 bases at J, with 21 bases between. The CDR3 consists of 18 residues. Germline V CDR1 and CDR2: SEHNR, FQNEAQ (reference sequence). CDR3 region: CASSLAGTFVDRLYGYTF. The DNA for the CDR3 is TGTGCCAGCAGCTTAGCCGGGACATTTGTGGACCGGCTCTATGGCTACACCTTC. Filled out from reference TRBV7-9 and TRBJ1-2, the complete variable domain reads DTGVSQNPRHKITKRGQNVTFRCDPISEHNRLYWYRQTLGQGPEFLTYFQNEAQLEKSRLLSDRFSAERPKGSFSTLEIQRTEQGDSAMYLCASSLAGTFVDRLYGYTFGSGTRLTVV.

The chain links TRBV27 to TRBJ1-2; D may be TRBD1 (6 bases). V gave up 5 bases and J gave up 7 bases, with 20 bases separating them. The CDR3 runs 15 residues. The V gene's germline CDR1 is MNHEY and CDR2 SMNVEV (reference sequence). In nucleotides, the CDR3 is TGTGCCAGCAGTCTCGTATTGGGGGGCGAGGGTGGCTACACCTTC. Protein product: CASSLVLGGEGGYTF.

The V call is TRBV9, the J call TRBJ1-2; D call uncertain. V was trimmed by 4 bases and J by 2 bases, leaving 9 bases between them. The CDR3 length is 13 residues. From germline, CDR1 is SGDLS and CDR2 YYNGEE. The CDR3 DNA is TGTGCCAGCAGCCCACAGCCAAACTATGGCTACACCTTC. Its protein product is CASSPQPNYGYTF.

The sample holds one count of this clone. This chain uses TRBV29-1 with TRBJ2-7, with 7 nucleotides matching TRBD1. Germline-derived CDR1 and CDR2 are SQVTM and ANQGSEA. This CDR3 is 13 amino acids long. V shed 2 bases, J shed 5 bases, and the junction held 6 bases outside the gene matches. The CDR3 loop is CSVELQGSDEQYF. In DNA, the CDR3 is TGCAGCGTTGAACTACAGGGGTCCGACGAGCAGTACTTC.

This clone has a single count. The chain carries TRBV7-2 and TRBJ2-2; D is undetermined. Germline-derived CDR1 and CDR2 are SGHTA and FQGNSA. V lost 1 base and J lost 2, with 14 bases in between. The CDR3 contains 17 residues. CDR3 DNA sequence: TGTGCCAGCAGCTTAGTACTCATTTACATCAACACCGGGGAGCTGTTTTTT. Translating gives CASSLVLIYINTGELFF.

The gene calls are TRBV6-4 and TRBJ1-1; D unresolved. CDR1 MRHNA and CDR2 SNTAGT come from the germline V gene. Deletions cut 6 bases from V and 6 bases from J, with 11 bases between. The CDR3 covers 12 residues. The CDR3 loop is CASRSDAAEAFF. In DNA, the CDR3 is TGTGCCAGCAGGAGCGATGCAGCTGAAGCTTTCTTT.

This chain connects TRBV7-6 to TRBJ2-1; maybe TRBD2 (5 bases). The CDR3 runs to 15 residues. V was trimmed by 4 bases and J by 7 bases, leaving 17 bases between them. Germline V gene sequence: CDR1 SGHVS, CDR2 FNYEAQ. Written as DNA, the CDR3 is TGTGCCAGCAGCTCCGGCGAGGGCCGGAAGAATGAGCAGTTCTTC. As protein: CASSSGEGRKNEQFF.

V gene TRBV19 combines with J gene TRBJ1-4; TRBD1 aligns across 7 bases. V lost 9 bases and J lost 4; bases outside the gene matches: 5. CDR3 length equals 13 residues. From germline, CDR1 is LNHDA and CDR2 SQIVND (reference sequence). The CDR3 sequence is CASGDSINEKLFF. The DNA for the CDR3 is TGTGCCAGCGGGGACAGCATTAATGAAAAACTGTTTTTT.

The genes are TRBV30 and TRBJ1-6, with D perhaps TRBD1 (5 bases). The V end was cut by 6 bases, the J end by 1 base, with 7 bases between. The germline gives CDR1 GTSNPN, CDR2 SVGIG (reference sequence). This CDR3 has 13 residues. CDR3 bases: TGTGCCTGTCAGGGATCCTATAATTCACCCCTCCACTTT. Protein: CACQGSYNSPLHF.

The genes are TRBV2 and TRBJ1-2; 7 nucleotides align to TRBD1. Germline V gene sequence: CDR1 SNHLY, CDR2 FYNNEI. CDR3 size: 14 residues. V lost 3 bases to trimming and J lost 5 bases; unmatched junction nucleotides: 6. The CDR3 DNA follows: TGTGCCAGCAGTGATTACGGGACAGAGTATGGCTACACCTTC. It translates to CASSDYGTEYGYTF.

The chain joins TRBV4-3 to TRBJ2-7; D perhaps matches TRBD2 (5 bases). The germline V gene encodes CDR1 LGHNA and CDR2 YSLEER. Trimming removed 4 bases from V and 0 bases from J, with 13 bases in between. This CDR3 contains 15 residues. The CDR3 coding sequence is TGCGCCAGCAGCCCCGGACTGACGAGCTCCTACGAGCAGTACTTC. Translation gives CASSPGLTSSYEQYF.

The chain joins TRBV10-3 to TRBJ2-7, with 7 bases fitting TRBD1. CDR1 is ENHRY, CDR2 SYGVKD, per germline. There are 13 residues in the CDR3. With 4 bases clipped from V and 0 bases from J, the junction kept 0 bases outside the gene matches. The CDR3 here is CAISGDSSYEQYF. In nucleotides, the CDR3 is TGTGCCATCAGTGGGGACAGCTCCTACGAGCAGTACTTC.

The chain is built from TRBV11-2 and TRBJ2-7, with 7 bases aligning to TRBD1. With 4 bases clipped from V and 2 bases from J, the junction kept 5 bases outside the gene matches. The CDR3 runs 14 residues. Germline V gene lookup returns CDR1 SGHAT and CDR2 FQNNGV. Here the CDR3 reads CASSSPQGAYEQYF. DNA of the CDR3: TGTGCCAGCAGCTCGCCCCAGGGGGCCTACGAGCAGTACTTC.

The V and J genes are TRBV7-3 and TRBJ2-5; tentative D call: TRBD1 (5 bases). The length of the CDR3 is 13 residues. Trimming shortened V by 2 bases and J by 5 bases, and 9 bases separated the two germline ends. The germline V gene encodes CDR1 SGHTA and CDR2 FQGTGA. The DNA of the CDR3 is TGTGCCAGCAGCTTAGGGGCGGCGGAGACCCAGTACTTC. It yields the protein CASSLGAAETQYF.

This chain connects TRBV6-1 to TRBJ2-7, with unresolved D. V lost 2 bases, J lost 1 base, and 6 bases lay in between. The germline gives CDR1 MNHNS, CDR2 SASEGT. The CDR3 covers 13 residues. This CDR3 reads CASSENLSYEQYF. For the CDR3, the DNA is TGTGCCAGCAGTGAAAATCTGTCCTACGAGCAGTACTTC.

CDR3 residues: CASSYSVGIETQYF. CDR3 in DNA: TGTGCCAGCAGTTACTCAGTAGGAATCGAGACCCAGTACTTC. The J gene is TRBJ2-5, the V gene TRBV6-5; D is undetermined. V was cut by 0 bases and J by 5 bases, with 10 bases left in between. Germline V gene data show CDR1 as MNHEY and CDR2 as SVGAGI. The CDR3 has 14 residues.

Comment on this clone: A read error may account for a junction end that differs from germline. The gene calls are TRBV7-7 and TRBJ1-1; tentative D call: TRBD1 (6 bases). The CDR3 sequence is 13 residues long. CDR1 SSHAT and CDR2 FNYEAQ come from the germline V gene (reference sequence). The CDR3 sequence: CASSLTPGAEAFF. CDR3 DNA: TGTGCTAGCAGCCTGACGCCAGGGGCTGAAGCTTTCTTT.

This clone was counted once. This chain joins TRBV6-5 and TRBJ1-2; tentatively, D is TRBD1 (5 bases). The CDR3 runs 15 residues. Deletions cut 3 bases from V and 4 bases from J, with 15 bases between. Germline lookup yields CDR1 MNHEY and CDR2 SVGAGI. The CDR3 DNA is TGTGCCAGCAGTTATGAGGGGACCTCAATCTATGGCTACACCTTC. Its translation: CASSYEGTSIYGYTF.

The chain carries TRBV15 and TRBJ1-2, with D possibly being TRBD1 (5 bases). Germline V CDR1 and CDR2: LNHNV, YYDKDF (reference sequence). This CDR3 spans 14 amino acids. Trimming shortened V by 0 bases and J by 5 bases, and 10 bases separated the two germline ends. The CDR3 DNA sequence: TGTGCCACCAGCAGAGATGGGGGTCGTTATGGCTACACCTTC. This codes for CATSRDGGRYGYTF.

This clone was seen a few times. J is TRBJ2-7 and V is TRBV7-9; 8 nucleotides line up with TRBD1. This CDR3 has 16 amino acids. Germline loops: CDR1 SEHNR, CDR2 FQNEAQ (reference sequence). J gave up 0 bases and V 5 bases, and 9 bases lay outside the gene matches. CDR3 loop: CASSAGQAGFSYEQYF. In DNA, the CDR3 is TGTGCCAGCAGCGCGGGACAGGCGGGTTTCTCCTACGAGCAGTACTTC. Filled out from reference TRBV7-9 and TRBJ2-7, the complete variable domain reads DTGVSQNPRHKITKRGQNVTFRCDPISEHNRLYWYRQTLGQGPEFLTYFQNEAQLEKSRLLSDRFSAERPKGSFSTLEIQRTEQGDSAMYLCASSAGQAGFSYEQYFGPGTRLTVT.

The chain links TRBV4-1 to TRBJ1-2; 7 bases agree with TRBD1. The length of the CDR3 is 15 residues. The V and J ends lost 2 bases and 7 bases, in that order; junction bases with no gene match: 10. Germline CDR1 MGHRA, CDR2 YSYEKL. The CDR3 DNA reads TGCGCCAGCAGCCAAAGGCAAAGGGGGCAGGGTGGCTACACCTTC. This encodes CASSQRQRGQGGYTF.

The chain links TRBV28 to TRBJ1-1; D possibly corresponds to TRBD1 (5 bases). Germline-derived CDR1 and CDR2 are MDHEN and SYDVKM. The V end lost 5 bases, the J end lost 0 bases, and 10 bases lay between the germline ends. This CDR3 comprises 14 residues. The CDR3 spells CASSPLTVNTEAFF. The CDR3 region has the DNA TGTGCCAGCAGTCCTTTGACAGTGAACACTGAAGCTTTCTTT.

The chain carries TRBV5-1 and TRBJ2-7, with D unresolved. The CDR3 length is 12 residues. Germline V gene lookup returns CDR1 SGHRS and CDR2 YFSETQ. Trimming removed 0 bases from V and 3 bases from J, with 4 bases in between. CDR3 residues: CASSLVHYEQYF. CDR3 DNA: TGCGCCAGCAGCTTGGTTCACTACGAGCAGTACTTC.

CDR3 residues: CAWGGGTGAYEQYF. CDR3 DNA: TGTGCCTGGGGTGGGGGGACAGGGGCCTACGAGCAGTACTTC. The V call is TRBV30, the J call TRBJ2-7, with 10 bases fitting TRBD1. The CDR3 is 14 amino acids. CDR1 is GTSNPN, CDR2 SVGIG, per germline (reference sequence). V trimming: 5 bases; J trimming: 2 bases; junction bases outside the gene matches: 6. The variable domain in full, with the rest retrieved from reference TRBV30 and TRBJ2-7, is SQTIHQWPATLVQPVGSPLSLECTVEGTSNPNLYWYRQAAGRGLQLLFYSVGIGQISSEVPQNLSASRPQDRQFILSSKKLLLSDSGFYLCAWGGGTGAYEQYFGPGTRLTVT.

J is TRBJ2-7 and V is TRBV4-3, with 8 bases matching TRBD1. Trimming removed 0 bases from V and 2 bases from J; junction bases left unmatched: 6. Germline CDR1 LGHNA, CDR2 YSLEER. This CDR3 is built from 16 residues. Written as DNA, the CDR3 is TGCGCCAGCAGCCAAGAAGGTGGACAGGGTCCCTACGAGCAGTACTTC. This translates into CASSQEGGQGPYEQYF.

The chain recombines TRBV11-2 with TRBJ1-2; TRBD1 matches 8 bases. Trimming at V came to 3 bases and at J to 4 bases, leaving 10 bases not matched to a gene. CDR1 is SGHAT and CDR2 is FQNNGV in the germline V gene. The CDR3 runs 16 residues. The CDR3 region has the DNA TGTGCCAGCAGCTTGGCCACAGGGGGTTCCCCCTATGGCTACACCTTC. Its translation: CASSLATGGSPYGYTF.